Sequencing of this TCR beta chain was carried out in a study of control samples from healthy donors and cancer patients. The assay was immunoSEQ multiplex PCR, and TCRdb's table has in-frame clones only and misses some. The sample holds 200,000 or so clones; just under 95% are singletons and the top ten take 1.5%. Germline CDR1 and CDR2: LGHNA and YSLEER. The CDR3 has 14 residues. The germline V and J ends were trimmed by 2 bases and 5 bases, with 9 bases remaining between them. The chain employs TRBV4-3 and TRBJ2-2, with D unclear. Source material: blood. This TCR came from a man in his fifties in good health. The CDR3 region has the DNA TGCGCCAGCAGCCAAACGGCTACGACCGGGGAGCTGTTTTTT. This gives the protein CASSQTATTGELFF.